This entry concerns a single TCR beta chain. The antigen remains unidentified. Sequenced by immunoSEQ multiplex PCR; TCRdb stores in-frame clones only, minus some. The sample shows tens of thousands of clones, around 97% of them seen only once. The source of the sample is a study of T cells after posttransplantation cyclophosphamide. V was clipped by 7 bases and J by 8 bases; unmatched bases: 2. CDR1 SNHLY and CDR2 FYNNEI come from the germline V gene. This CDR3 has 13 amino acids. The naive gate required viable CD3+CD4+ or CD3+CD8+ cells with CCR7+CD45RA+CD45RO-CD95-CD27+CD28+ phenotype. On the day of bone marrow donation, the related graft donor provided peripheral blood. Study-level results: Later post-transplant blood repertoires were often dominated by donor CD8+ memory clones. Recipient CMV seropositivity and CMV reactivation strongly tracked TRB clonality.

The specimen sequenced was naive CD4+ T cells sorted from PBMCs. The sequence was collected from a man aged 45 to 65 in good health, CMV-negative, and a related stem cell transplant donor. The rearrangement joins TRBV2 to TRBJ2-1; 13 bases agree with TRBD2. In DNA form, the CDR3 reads TGTGCCAGCATACTAGCGGGGGGGGATGAGCAGTTCTTC. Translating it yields CASILAGGDEQFF. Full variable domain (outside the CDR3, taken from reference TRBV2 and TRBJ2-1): EPEVTQTPSHQVTQMGQEVILRCVPISNHLYFYWYRQILGQKVEFLVSFYNNEISEKSEIFDDQFSVERPDGSNFTLKIRSTKLEDSAMYFCASILAGGDEQFFGPGTRLTVL.